This T cell receptor (beta chain) was obtained from a study of CD8 T cells in ankylosing spondylitis. The authors made TCR beta libraries by quantitative 5'-RACE with molecular barcodes. TCRdb redid the calling of the 5' RACE reads with MiXCR, one entry per CDR3 protein. The data contain 750,000 to 850,000 distinct CDR3 sequences, approximately 10% of them singletons. In this sample, this clonotype turned up a few times. Its antigen remains unknown. Trimming cost V 9 bases and J 3 bases; bases outside gene matches: 7. Germline assignment: CDR1 LNHNV and CDR2 YYDKDF (reference sequence). CDR3 length equals 14 residues. Points from the study as a whole: Reportedly, disease-linked clones are significantly enriched in ankylosing spondylitis patients' matched synovial fluid. In synovial fluid and blood from reactive arthritis, some motif variants were previously reported. Disease-associated clones were CD8+ and fairly uncommon in peripheral blood. One TCR beta motif, made up of 7 or 8 highly homologous variants, appeared characteristic of ankylosing spondylitis blood.

V usage is TRBV15 and J usage is TRBJ1-4; TRBD1 matches 7 bases. This clonotype originated in a male donor with ankylosing spondylitis. Sequenced input: blood, either unsorted or a sorted T cell fraction (not recorded which). The CDR3 DNA reads TGTGCCACTCGAAGGGGGCAGGCTAATGAAAAACTGTTTTTT. Its protein product is CATRRGQANEKLFF.